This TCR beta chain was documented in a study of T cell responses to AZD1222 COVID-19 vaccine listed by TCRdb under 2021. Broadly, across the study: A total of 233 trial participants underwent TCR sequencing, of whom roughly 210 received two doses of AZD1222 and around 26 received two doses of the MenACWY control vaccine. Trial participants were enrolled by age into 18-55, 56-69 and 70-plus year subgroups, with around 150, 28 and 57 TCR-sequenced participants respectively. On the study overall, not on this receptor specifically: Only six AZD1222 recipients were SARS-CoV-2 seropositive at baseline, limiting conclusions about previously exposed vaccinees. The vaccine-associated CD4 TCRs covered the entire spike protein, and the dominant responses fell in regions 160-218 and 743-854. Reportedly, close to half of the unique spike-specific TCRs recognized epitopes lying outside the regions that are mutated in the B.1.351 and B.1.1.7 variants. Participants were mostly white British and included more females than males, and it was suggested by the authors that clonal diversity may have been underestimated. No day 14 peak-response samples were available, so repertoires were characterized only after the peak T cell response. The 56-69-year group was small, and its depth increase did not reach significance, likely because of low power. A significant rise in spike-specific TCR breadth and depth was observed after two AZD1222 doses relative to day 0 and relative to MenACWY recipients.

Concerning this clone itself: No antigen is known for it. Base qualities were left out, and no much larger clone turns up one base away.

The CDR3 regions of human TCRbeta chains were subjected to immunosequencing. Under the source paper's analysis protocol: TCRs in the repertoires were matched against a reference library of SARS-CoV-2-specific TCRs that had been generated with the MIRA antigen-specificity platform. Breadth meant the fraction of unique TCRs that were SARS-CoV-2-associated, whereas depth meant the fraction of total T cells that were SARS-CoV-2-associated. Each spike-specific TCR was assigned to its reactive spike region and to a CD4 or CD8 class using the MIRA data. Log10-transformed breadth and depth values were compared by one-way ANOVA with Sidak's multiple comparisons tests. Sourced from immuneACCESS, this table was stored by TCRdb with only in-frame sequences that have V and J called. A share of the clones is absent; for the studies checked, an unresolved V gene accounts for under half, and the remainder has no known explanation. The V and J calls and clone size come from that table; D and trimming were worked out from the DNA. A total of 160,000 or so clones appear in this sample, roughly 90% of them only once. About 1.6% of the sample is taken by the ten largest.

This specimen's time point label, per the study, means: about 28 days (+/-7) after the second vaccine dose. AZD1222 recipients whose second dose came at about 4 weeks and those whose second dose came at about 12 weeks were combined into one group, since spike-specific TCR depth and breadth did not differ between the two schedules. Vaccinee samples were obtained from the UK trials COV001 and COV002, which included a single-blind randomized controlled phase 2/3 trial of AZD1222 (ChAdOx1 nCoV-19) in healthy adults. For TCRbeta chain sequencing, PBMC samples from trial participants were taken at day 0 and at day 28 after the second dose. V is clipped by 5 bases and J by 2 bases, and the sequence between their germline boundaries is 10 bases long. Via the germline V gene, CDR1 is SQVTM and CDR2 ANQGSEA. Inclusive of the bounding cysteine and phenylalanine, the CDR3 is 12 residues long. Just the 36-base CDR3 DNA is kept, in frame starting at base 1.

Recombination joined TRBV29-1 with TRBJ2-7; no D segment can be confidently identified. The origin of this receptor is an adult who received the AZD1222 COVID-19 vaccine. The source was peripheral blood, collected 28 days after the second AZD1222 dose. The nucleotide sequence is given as TGCAGCGTTCGTCCCGGCACCTACGAGCAGTACTTC. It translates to CSVRPGTYEQYF.